This TCR beta chain was recorded in a study of cytomegalovirus exposure and HLA in healthy donors (dated by TCRdb to about 2017). As for the study more broadly: According to an earlier analysis of 587 of the donors, roughly 180 million T cells yielded approximately 120 million unique TCR beta sequences and more than 250 Gb of sequence data. An early release that covered roughly 600 HLA-typed donors contained 300 to 350 gigabases of sequencing data and 75 million to 100 million unique TCR sequences. Of the approximately 400 genotyped donors, around 81% fell in the genetic ancestry cluster associated with self-reported Caucasian donors. The study was designed to test whether signatures of past pathogen exposure could be identified by cataloging public T cell receptors. The T cell repertoires of several hundred subjects were profiled by immunosequencing and related to cytomegalovirus serostatus. Along with the approximately 700-subject first cohort, a separate validation cohort of 120 different subjects was used. To predict cytomegalovirus infection status, the study combined high-throughput TCR immunosequencing, statistical association of individual TCRs with disease status, and machine learning. In a later analysis, previously published TCR beta repertoires from 600 to 850 donors were re-analyzed and high-resolution HLA genotyping was added so that TCR occurrence patterns could be studied. Rather than using new phenotypic data, the later analysis identified candidate immune exposures from TCR beta sequences and from how often those sequences occurred across donors. In an earlier analysis of a few hundred of the donors, high-throughput TCR beta sequencing was used to judge whether each TCR beta V gene segment behaved as functional or pseudogenic. Donor age, sex, ethnicity and CMV serostatus were compiled alongside the repertoire data. In a later genetic analysis, genome-wide SNP genotypes for about three fifths of the 666 donors were used, and that subset was treated as a discovery cohort. All discovery cohort repertoires had been generated using a single sequencing platform. Both class I and class II loci were covered by HLA typing, at four-digit resolution. The number of donors typed differed by locus, with roughly 629-640 for A, B, C, DRB1 and DQB1, about 500 for DQA1, approximately 570 for DPA1, and 400 to 490 for DPB1. Because of strong linkage in the cohort, five DR-DQ haplotypes were treated as single units for association and clustering. Across around 400 genotyped donors of the cohort, an average of approximately 200,000 unique TCR beta nucleotide sequences per donor were sequenced, and approximately 17% of those sequences were non-productive. General study outcomes and caveats: Immune exposure information for the cohort was limited to CMV serostatus. It was suggested by the authors that the approach could potentially be generalized to other disease states and immunological phenotypes. According to a later analysis, TCR association rates differed among HLA loci, with DRB1 alleles showing the most associated TCRs and HLA-C alleles showing the fewest. In a later analysis, several top co-occurrence clusters were reported to appear linked to parvovirus B19, influenza, CMV and Epstein-Barr virus. The sequencing pipeline was judged likely to have produced a cluster of highly shared sequence variants as a technical artifact. The study gave a list of over 150 TCR beta chains associated with cytomegalovirus. Roughly uniform sequencing depth across donors was assumed in presence/absence analyses, although this assumption may not hold. The 87-base-pair reads could not distinguish some IMGT-functional V segments, including TRBV6-2 and TRBV6-3, so those segments were excluded. Broadly in line with IMGT annotations, most TCR beta V segments showed up in productive rearrangements about 87% or about 30% of the time in an earlier analysis of around 550 of the donors. A few of the identified cytomegalovirus-associated TCR beta chains were confirmed in vitro to be specific for cytomegalovirus antigens. In a later analysis, HLA-associated TCR beta chains were found to be more clonally expanded and to have lower generation probabilities than equally common non-associated chains. A further reported finding was that TCR beta sequences accurately predicted the HLA-A and HLA-B alleles for most subjects in the first cohort. Because some donors lacked HLA typing at each locus, the association tests relied only on the typed subset. In a later analysis, most CMV-associated TCR beta chains were found to appear HLA-restricted, with HLA associations seemingly driven largely by CMV exposure. A later genetic analysis associated a missense DCLRE1C variant with V-gene and J-gene trimming of TCR beta chains, and an independent cohort replicated the association. The classifier was reported to diagnose cytomegalovirus status with high specificity and sensitivity in both the original cohort and the validation cohort. Because counts were too low, some 17 rarely observed V segments, including chromosome 9 orphons, were left out of the earlier analysis of approximately 500 of the donors. Compared with the approximately 670-donor mean, donors in an Asian-associated ancestry cluster had fewer N-insertions in productive TCRs, according to a later genetic analysis. In this cohort, only TCR beta chains were sequenced, and detectable features were limited by the absence of alpha or paired-chain data. Most TCR sequences were seen in very few donors, while some public TCRs were found in many individuals. In a later analysis, around 15,000 TCR beta sequences were associated with specific HLA alleles at a false discovery rate of 0.05. When HLA alleles, especially DR and DQ, strongly co-occurred, TCR associations were difficult to assign to individual alleles. Linkage disequilibrium might explain the correlated functional status among segregating V segments, but an unknown experimental factor could not be ruled out.

The cohort consisted of approximately 690 healthy bone marrow donors. Cohort members were all nominally healthy when sampled, although unrecorded immune exposures were likely present. CMV serostatus was positive for almost 300 and negative for about half of the roughly 700 cohort members, and was not recorded for this donor. Every donor gave a peripheral blood sample, and the peripheral blood mononuclear cells from that sample were used for TCR beta sequencing. Genomic DNA extraction from the blood cell samples was performed with the Qiagen DNeasy Blood Extraction Kit. Inclusive of the bounding cysteine and phenylalanine, the CDR3 is 17 residues long. The read is trimmed to its CDR3 DNA, 51 bases read in frame from base 1. Trimming takes 2 bases off V and 13 bases off J; junction bases not matched to a gene: 16. CDR1 is given as KGHSH and CDR2 as LQKENI, both from the germline V gene. The table lists this clone with a few counts. Its recognized antigen is unknown. There are no base qualities to consult, and no much larger clone falls within one base.

Libraries were constructed by the immunoSEQ multiplex PCR assay. For the multiplex PCR, a mixture combining 60 forward primers for TCR Vbeta segments and 13 reverse primers for TCR Jbeta segments was used. The CDR3 region of rearranged TCR beta genes was amplified from genomic DNA by a multiplex PCR assay. Amplified TCR beta libraries were sequenced as 87-base-pair reads on the Illumina HiSeq System. The paper's processing steps were these. A later analysis counted approximately 74 million unique TCR beta chains across the 500 to 850 repertoires, and roughly 9.9 million of these chains were shared by at least two donors. To remove PCR and sequencing errors, raw reads were error-corrected and collapsed into unique sequences using a nearest-neighbor algorithm that merged closely related sequences. To assign V, D and J gene segments, CDR3 sequences were aligned to IMGT reference sequences. Each retained sequence needed at least a six-nucleotide match to both a V gene segment and a J gene segment. A rearrangement counted as productive if the CDR3 had no stop codons and remained in frame with V and J, and every other rearrangement counted as non-productive. CDR3 was defined according to IMGT convention as the region running from the second conserved V-encoded cysteine to the conserved J-encoded phenylalanine. The earlier analysis of about 560 of the donors excluded any sequence lacking an unambiguous match to a single V gene segment. In an earlier analysis of more than 500 of the donors, a V segment was called functional when productive rearrangements were above 56.7%, and segregating when the standard deviation between donors exceeded 5%. A statistical classification framework was developed to diagnose cytomegalovirus status using the catalog of TCR beta chain sequences. In a later analysis, TCR nucleotide sequences were compared against IMGT/GENE-DB human TR gene sequences so that V and J genes could be assigned. Using the TCRdist pipeline, a later analysis assigned CDR3 sequences along with most-parsimonious VDJ recombination scenarios. In a later analysis, each TCR beta chain was defined by its CDR3 amino acid sequence together with its V-gene family, and reads lacking a unique V-gene family were excluded. A later analysis removed several hundred highly shared, low-generation-probability nucleotide sequences to deal with suspected cross-contamination and a sequencing artifact. For each public chain, a later analysis derived a clonal expansion index from normalized ranks of inferred template counts within each repertoire. In a later analysis, generation probabilities were computed using a VDJ recombination model fitted to out-of-frame rearrangements, and the results were checked against IGoR. Hypergeometric tests were used in a later analysis to score TCR-TCR, TCR-HLA and TCR-CMV co-occurrence, with a repertoire-size bias correction applied to the TCR pairs. To estimate false discovery rates, a later analysis permuted the HLA or CMV assignments 20 times. In a later analysis, co-occurring TCRs were grouped using DBSCAN, with TCRdist sequence similarity added in when clustering inside HLA-allele-positive subsets. For co-occurrence clustering, repertoires with fewer than 30,000 or more than 120,000 public chains were excluded, along with 4 to 6 repertoires with anomalous nucleotide sharing. This is the immuneACCESS table as TCRdb keeps it, with only in-frame sequences that have V and J called. A part of the clones is gone; compared with another copy, unresolved V genes explain less than half, and the rest is unexplained. V, J and clone size are those of that table, while D and trimming were read from the DNA. The sample has over 150,000 clones on record, roughly 80% of them singletons. The top ten clones comprise about 1.9% of the sample.

The sequence was collected from a human donor in good health. The chain was built from TRBV18 and TRBJ2-1; the central 11 bases match TRBD2. The sequenced sample was PBMCs. The CDR3 region reads CASSPTSPGLAGGKQFF. The sequence in DNA is TGTGCCAGCTCACCAACGTCCCCGGGCCTAGCGGGGGGTAAACAGTTCTTC.